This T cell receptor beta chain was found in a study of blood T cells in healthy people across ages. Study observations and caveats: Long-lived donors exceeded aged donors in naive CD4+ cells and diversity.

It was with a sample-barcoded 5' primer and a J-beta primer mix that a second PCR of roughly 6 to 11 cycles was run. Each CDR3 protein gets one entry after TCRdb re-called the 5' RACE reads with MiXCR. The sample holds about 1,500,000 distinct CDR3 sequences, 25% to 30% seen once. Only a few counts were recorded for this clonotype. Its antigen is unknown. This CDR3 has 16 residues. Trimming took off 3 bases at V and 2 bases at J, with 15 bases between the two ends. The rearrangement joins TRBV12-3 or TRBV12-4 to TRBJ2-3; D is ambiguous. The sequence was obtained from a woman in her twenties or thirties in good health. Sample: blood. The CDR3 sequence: CASSFRTQAITDTQYF. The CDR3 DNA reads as TGTGCCAGCAGTTTTAGAACGCAGGCAATCACAGATACGCAGTATTTT.